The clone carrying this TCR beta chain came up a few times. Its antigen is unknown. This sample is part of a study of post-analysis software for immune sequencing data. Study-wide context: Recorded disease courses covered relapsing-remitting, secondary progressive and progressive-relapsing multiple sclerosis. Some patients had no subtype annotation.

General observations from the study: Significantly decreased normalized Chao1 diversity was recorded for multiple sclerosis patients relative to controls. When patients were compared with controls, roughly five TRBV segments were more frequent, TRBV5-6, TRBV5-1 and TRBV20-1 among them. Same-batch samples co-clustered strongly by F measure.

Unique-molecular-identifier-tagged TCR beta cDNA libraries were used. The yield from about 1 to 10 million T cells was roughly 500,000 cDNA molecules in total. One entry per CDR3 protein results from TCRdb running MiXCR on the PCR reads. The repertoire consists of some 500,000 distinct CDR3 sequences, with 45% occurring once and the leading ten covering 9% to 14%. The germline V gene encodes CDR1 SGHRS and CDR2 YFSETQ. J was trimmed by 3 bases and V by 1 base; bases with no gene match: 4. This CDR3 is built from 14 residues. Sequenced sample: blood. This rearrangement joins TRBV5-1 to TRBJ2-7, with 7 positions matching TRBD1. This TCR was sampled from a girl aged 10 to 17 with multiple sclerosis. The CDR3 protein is CASSLLGQYYEQYF. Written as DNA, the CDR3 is TGCGCCAGCAGCTTGCTGGGACAGTACTACGAGCAGTACTTC.